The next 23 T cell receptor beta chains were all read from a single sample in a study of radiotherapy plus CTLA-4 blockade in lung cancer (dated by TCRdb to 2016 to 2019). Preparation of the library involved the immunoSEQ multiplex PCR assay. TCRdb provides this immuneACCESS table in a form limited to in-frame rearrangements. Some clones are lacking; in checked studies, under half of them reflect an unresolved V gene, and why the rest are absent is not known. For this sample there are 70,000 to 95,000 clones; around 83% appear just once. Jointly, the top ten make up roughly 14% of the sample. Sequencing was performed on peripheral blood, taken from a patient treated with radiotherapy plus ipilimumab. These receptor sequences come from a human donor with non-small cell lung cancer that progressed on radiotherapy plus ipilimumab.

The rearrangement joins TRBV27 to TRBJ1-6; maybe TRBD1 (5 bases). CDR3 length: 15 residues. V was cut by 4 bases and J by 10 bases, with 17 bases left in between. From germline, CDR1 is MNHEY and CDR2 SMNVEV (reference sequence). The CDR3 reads CASSSGGSPGSPLHF. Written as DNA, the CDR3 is TGTGCCAGCAGTTCTGGGGGGTCCCCAGGGTCACCCCTCCACTTT.

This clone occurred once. The CDR3 DNA reads as TGTGCCAGCAGTGAAAGCTTATACGAGCAGTACTTC. Its protein product is CASSESLYEQYF. This sequence joins TRBV6-1 and TRBJ2-7; D is ambiguous. From germline, CDR1 is MNHNS and CDR2 SASEGT. Trimming shortened V by 2 bases and J by 4 bases, and 6 bases separated the two germline ends. CDR3 length: 12 residues.

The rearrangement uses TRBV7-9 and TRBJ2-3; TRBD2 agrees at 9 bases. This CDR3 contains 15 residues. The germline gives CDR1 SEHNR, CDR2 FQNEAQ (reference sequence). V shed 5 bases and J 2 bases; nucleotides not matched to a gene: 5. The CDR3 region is CASSLGTSFTDTQYF. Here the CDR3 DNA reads TGTGCCAGCAGCCTTGGGACTAGCTTCACAGATACGCAGTATTTT.

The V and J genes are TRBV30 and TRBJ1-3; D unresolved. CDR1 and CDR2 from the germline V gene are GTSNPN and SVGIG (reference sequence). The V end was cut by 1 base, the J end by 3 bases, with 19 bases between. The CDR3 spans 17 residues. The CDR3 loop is CAWSDYRTRSGGNTIYF. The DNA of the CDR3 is TGTGCCTGGAGTGACTACCGGACCCGAAGTGGTGGAAACACCATATATTTT.

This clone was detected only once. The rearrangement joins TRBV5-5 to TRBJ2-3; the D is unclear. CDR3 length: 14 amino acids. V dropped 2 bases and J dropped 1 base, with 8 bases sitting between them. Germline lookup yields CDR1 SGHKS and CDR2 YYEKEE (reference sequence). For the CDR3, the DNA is TGTGCCAGCAGCTTTACGGCGGGCACAGATACGCAGTATTTT. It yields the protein CASSFTAGTDTQYF.

CDR3 sequence: CASSPETGSIYNEQFF. CDR3 DNA sequence: TGTGCCAGCTCACCGGAGACAGGGAGTATCTACAATGAGCAGTTCTTC. The chain couples TRBV18 to TRBJ2-1; 7 nucleotides match TRBD1. CDR1 KGHSH and CDR2 LQKENI come from the germline V gene. V was clipped by 3 bases and J by 3 bases; unmatched bases: 8. The CDR3 has 16 amino acids.

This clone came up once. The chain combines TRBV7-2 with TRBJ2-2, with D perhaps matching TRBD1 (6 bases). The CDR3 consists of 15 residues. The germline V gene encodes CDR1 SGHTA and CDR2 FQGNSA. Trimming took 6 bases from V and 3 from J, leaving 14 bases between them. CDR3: CASRESRGDTGELFF. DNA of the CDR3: TGTGCCAGCAGAGAAAGCAGGGGCGACACCGGGGAGCTGTTTTTT.

The CDR3 sequence: CASSESGARVNYGYTF. The CDR3, as DNA: TGCGCCAGCAGTGAGTCGGGGGCCAGGGTTAACTATGGCTACACCTTC. The chain links TRBV10-2 to TRBJ1-2; possibly TRBD1 for D (6 bases). The CDR3 loop spans 16 amino acids. The ends were cut back, 0 bases at V and 1 base at J, with 12 bases in the middle. Germline-derived CDR1 and CDR2 are WSHSY and SAAADI.

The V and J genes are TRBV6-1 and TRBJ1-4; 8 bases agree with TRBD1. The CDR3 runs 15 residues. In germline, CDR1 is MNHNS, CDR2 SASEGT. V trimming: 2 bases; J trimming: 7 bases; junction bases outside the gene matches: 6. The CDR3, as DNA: TGTGCCAGCAGTGAAACCAGGGGGCTTCGTGAAAAACTGTTTTTT. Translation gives CASSETRGLREKLFF.

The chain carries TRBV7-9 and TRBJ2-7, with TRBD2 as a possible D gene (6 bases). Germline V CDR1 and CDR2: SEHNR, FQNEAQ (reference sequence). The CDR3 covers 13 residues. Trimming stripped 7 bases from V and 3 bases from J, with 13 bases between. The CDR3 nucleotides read TGTGCCAGCACCCTTAGCGGAAACTACGAGCAGTACTTC. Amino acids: CASTLSGNYEQYF. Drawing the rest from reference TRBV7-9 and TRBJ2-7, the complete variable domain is DTGVSQNPRHKITKRGQNVTFRCDPISEHNRLYWYRQTLGQGPEFLTYFQNEAQLEKSRLLSDRFSAERPKGSFSTLEIQRTEQGDSAMYLCASTLSGNYEQYFGPGTRLTVT.

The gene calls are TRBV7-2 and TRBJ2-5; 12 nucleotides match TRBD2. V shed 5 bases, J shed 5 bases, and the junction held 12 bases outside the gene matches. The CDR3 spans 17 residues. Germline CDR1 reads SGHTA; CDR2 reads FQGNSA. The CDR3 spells CASSLGRTSGTWETQYF. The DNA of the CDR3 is TGTGCCAGCAGCCTCGGACGGACTAGCGGGACGTGGGAGACCCAGTACTTC.

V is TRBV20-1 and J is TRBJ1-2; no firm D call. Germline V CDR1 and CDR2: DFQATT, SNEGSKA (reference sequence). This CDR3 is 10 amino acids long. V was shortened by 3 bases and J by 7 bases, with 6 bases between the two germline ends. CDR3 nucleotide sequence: TGCAGTGCTAGTCTTTCTGGCTACACCTTC. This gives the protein CSASLSGYTF.

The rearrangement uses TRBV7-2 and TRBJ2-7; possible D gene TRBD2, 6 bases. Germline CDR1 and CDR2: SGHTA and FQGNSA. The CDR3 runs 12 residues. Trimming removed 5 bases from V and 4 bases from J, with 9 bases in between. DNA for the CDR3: TGTGCCAGCAGCCGGCGGGGATACGAGCAGTACTTC. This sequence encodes CASSRRGYEQYF. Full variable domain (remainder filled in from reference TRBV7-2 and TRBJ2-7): GAGVSQSPSNKVTEKGKDVELRCDPISGHTALYWYRQSLGQGLEFLIYFQGNSAPDKSGLPSDRFSAERTGGSVSTLTIQRTQQEDSAVYLCASSRRGYEQYFGPGTRLTVT.

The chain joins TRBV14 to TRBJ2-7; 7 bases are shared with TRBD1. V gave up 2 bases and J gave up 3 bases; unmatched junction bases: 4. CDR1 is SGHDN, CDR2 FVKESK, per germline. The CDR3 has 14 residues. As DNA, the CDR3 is TGTGCCAGCAGCCAACCGACAGGGATCTACGAGCAGTACTTC. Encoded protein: CASSQPTGIYEQYF.

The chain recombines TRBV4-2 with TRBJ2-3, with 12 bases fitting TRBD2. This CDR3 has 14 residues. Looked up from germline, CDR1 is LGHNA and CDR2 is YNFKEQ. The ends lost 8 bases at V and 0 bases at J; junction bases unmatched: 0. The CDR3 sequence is CASGTSGSTDTQYF. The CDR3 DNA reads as TGTGCCAGCGGGACTAGCGGGAGCACAGATACGCAGTATTTT.

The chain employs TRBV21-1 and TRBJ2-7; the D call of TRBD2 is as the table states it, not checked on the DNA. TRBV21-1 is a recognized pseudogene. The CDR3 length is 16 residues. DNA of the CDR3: TGTGCCAGCAGCAAAGGCGGCGGGCGGGACTCCTACGAGCAGTACTTC. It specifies CASSKGGGRDSYEQYF.

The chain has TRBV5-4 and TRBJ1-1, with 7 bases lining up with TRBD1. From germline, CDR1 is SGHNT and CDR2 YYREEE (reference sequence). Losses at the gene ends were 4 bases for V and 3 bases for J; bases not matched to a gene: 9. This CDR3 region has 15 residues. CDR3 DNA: TGTGCCAGCAGCCCGGCGACAGGGCGAGACACTGAAGCTTTCTTT. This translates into CASSPATGRDTEAFF.

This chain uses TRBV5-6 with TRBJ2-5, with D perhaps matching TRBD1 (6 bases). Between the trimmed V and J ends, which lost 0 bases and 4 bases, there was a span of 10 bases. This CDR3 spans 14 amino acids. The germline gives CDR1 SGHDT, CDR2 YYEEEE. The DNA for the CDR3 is TGTGCCAGCAGCTTGGCGCCAGGGGTAGAGACCCAGTACTTC. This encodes CASSLAPGVETQYF.

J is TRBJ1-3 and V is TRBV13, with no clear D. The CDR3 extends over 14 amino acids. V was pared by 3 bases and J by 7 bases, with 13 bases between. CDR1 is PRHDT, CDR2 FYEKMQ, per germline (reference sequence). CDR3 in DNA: TGTGCCAGCAGCTTGCTAGCCTCGGGTAACACCATATATTTT. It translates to CASSLLASGNTIYF. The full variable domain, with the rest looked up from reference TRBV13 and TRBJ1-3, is AAGVIQSPRHLIKEKRETATLKCYPIPRHDTVYWYQQGPGQDPQFLISFYEKMQSDKGSIPDRFSAQQFSDYHSELNMSSLELGDSALYFCASSLLASGNTIYFGEGSWLTVV.

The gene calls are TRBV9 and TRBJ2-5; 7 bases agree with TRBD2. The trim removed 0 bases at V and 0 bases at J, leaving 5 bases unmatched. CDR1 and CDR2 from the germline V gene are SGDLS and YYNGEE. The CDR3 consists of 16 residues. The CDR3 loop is CASSVGTRTYQETQYF. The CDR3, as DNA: TGTGCCAGCAGCGTAGGGACTAGGACGTACCAAGAGACCCAGTACTTC.

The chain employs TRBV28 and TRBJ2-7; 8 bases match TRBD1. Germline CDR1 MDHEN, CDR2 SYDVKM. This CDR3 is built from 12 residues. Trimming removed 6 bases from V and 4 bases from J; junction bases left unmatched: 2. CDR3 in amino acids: CASRQGGYEQYF. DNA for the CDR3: TGTGCCAGCAGACAGGGGGGTTACGAGCAGTACTTC. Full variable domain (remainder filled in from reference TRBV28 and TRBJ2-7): DVKVTQSSRYLVKRTGEKVFLECVQDMDHENMFWYRQDPGLGLRLIYFSYDVKMKEKGDIPEGYSVSREKKERFSLILESASTNQTSMYLCASRQGGYEQYFGPGTRLTVT.

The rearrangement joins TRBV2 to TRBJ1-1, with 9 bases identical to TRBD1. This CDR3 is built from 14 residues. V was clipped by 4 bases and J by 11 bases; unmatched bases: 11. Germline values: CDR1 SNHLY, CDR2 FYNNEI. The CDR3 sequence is CASSGHGQGYVAFF. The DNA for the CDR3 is TGTGCCAGCAGTGGCCACGGACAGGGGTATGTGGCTTTCTTT.

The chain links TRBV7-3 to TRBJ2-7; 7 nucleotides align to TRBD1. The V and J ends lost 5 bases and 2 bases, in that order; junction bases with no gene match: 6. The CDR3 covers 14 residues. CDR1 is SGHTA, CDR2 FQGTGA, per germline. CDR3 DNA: TGTGCCAGCAGCGCTACAGGGGCCACCTACGAGCAGTACTTC. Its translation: CASSATGATYEQYF.